The clone carrying this T cell receptor beta chain was detected only a few times. This sample is drawn from a study of T-cell reconstitution after alpha-beta-depleted transplantation in children. Germline V gene sequence: CDR1 MGHRA, CDR2 YSYEKL. CDR3 size: 15 residues. Trimming removed 0 bases from V and 2 bases from J, with 10 bases in between. Library preparation (for TCRbeta) was performed with unique molecular identifiers. A single record per CDR3 protein comes from TCRdb applying MiXCR to the PCR reads. This sample yields about 360,000 distinct CDR3 sequences, of which 13% are seen a single time; roughly 4.3% belongs to the top ten.

Here the sequenced sample was PBMCs, taken from the stem cell graft. This TCR was sampled from a human donor who donated a stem cell graft to a child with Fanconi anemia. V usage is TRBV4-1 and J usage is TRBJ2-5; D gene ambiguous. The CDR3 sequence: CASSQDPTLQETQYF. The CDR3 nucleotides read TGCGCCAGCAGCCAAGATCCTACCCTACAAGAGACCCAGTACTTC.